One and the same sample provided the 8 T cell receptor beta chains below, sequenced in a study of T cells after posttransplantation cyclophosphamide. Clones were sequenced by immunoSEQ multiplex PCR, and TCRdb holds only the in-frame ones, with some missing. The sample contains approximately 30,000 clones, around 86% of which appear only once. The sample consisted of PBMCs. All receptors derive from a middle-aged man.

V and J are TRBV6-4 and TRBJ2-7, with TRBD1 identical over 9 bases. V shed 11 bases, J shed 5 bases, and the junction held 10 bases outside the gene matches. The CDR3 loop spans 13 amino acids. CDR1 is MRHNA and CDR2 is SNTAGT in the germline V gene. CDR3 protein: CAVPRDRVDEQYF. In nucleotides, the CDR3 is TGTGCCGTGCCGCGGGACAGGGTTGACGAGCAGTACTTC.

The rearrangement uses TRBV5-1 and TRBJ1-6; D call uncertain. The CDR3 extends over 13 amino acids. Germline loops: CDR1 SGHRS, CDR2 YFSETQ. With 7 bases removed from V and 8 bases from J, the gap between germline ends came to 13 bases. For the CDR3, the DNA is TGCGCCAGCCGGGAGAGGAGTGATTCACCCCTCCACTTT. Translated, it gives CASRERSDSPLHF.

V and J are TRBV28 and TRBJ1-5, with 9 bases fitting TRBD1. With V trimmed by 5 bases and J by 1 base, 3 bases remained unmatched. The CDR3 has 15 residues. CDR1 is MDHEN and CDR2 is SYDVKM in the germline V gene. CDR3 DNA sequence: TGTGCCAGCAGTAGGACAGGGGTGAGCAATCAGCCCCAGCATTTT. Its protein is CASSRTGVSNQPQHF. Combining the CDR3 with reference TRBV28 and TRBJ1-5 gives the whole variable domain DVKVTQSSRYLVKRTGEKVFLECVQDMDHENMFWYRQDPGLGLRLIYFSYDVKMKEKGDIPEGYSVSREKKERFSLILESASTNQTSMYLCASSRTGVSNQPQHFGDGTRLSIL.

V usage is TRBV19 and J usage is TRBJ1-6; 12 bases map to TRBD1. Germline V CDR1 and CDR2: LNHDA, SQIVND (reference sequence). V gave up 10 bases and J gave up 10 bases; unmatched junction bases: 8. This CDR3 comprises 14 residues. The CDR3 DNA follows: TGTGCCACCAGAAGCGGGACAGGGGGCTCACCCCTCCACTTT. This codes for CATRSGTGGSPLHF.

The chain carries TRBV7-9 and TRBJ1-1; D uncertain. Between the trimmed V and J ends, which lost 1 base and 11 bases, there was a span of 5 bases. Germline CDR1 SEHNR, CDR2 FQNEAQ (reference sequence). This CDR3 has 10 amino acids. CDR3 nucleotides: TGTGCCAGCAGCTTAGGTCAGGCTTTCTTT. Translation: CASSLGQAFF.

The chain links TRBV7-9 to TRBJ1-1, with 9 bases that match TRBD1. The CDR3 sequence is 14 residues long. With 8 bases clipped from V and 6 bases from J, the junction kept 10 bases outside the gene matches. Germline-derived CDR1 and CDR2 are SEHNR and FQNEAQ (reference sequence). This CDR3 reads CASSTGGAGAEAFF. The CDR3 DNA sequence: TGTGCCAGCTCTACAGGGGGCGCAGGCGCTGAAGCTTTCTTT.

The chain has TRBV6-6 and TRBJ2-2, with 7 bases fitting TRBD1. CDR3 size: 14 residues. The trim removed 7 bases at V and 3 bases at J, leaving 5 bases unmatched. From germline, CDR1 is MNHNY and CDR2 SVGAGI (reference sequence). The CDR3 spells CASTSQGDTGELFF. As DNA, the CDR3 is TGTGCCAGCACCTCCCAGGGGGACACCGGGGAGCTGTTTTTT.

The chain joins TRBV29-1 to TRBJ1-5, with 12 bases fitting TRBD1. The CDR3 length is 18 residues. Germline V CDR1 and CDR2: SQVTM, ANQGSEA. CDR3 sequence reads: CTTCKGTGGLPLNQPQHF. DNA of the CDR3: TGCACCACGTGTAAGGGGACAGGGGGCCTCCCCCTCAATCAGCCCCAGCATTTT.